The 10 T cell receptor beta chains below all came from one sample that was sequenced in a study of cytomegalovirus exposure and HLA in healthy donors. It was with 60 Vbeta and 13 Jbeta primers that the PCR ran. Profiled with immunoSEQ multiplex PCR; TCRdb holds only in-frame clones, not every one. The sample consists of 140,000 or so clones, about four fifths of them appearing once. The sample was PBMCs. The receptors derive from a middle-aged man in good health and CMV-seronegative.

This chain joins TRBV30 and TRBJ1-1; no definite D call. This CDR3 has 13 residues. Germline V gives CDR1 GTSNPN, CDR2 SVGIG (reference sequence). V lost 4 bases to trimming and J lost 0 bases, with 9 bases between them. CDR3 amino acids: CAWIPYLNTEAFF. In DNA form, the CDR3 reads TGTGCCTGGATCCCGTATCTGAACACTGAAGCTTTCTTT.

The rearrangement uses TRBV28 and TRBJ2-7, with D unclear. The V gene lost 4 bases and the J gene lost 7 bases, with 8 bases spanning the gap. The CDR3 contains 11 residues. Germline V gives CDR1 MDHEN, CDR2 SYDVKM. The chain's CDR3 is CASSSSREQYF. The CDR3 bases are TGTGCCAGCAGTTCATCCCGGGAGCAGTACTTC.

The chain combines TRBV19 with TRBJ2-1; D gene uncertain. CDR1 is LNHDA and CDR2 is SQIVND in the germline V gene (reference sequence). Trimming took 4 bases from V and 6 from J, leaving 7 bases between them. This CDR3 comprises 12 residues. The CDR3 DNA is TGTGCCAGTAGTAGGGCAGGCAATGAGCAGTTCTTC. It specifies CASSRAGNEQFF.

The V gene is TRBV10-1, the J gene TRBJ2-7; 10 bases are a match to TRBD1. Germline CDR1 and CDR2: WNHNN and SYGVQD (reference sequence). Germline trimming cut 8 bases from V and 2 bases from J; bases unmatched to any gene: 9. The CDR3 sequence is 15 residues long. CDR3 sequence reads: CASPNRDRGPYEQYF. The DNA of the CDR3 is TGCGCCAGCCCTAACCGGGACAGGGGACCCTACGAGCAGTACTTC.

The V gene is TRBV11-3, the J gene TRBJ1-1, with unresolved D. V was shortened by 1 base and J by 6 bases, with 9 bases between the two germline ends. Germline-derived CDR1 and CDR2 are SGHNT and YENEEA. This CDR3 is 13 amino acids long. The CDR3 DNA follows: TGTGCCAGCAGCTTAGTCCCTCGCGCTGAAGCTTTCTTT. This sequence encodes CASSLVPRAEAFF.

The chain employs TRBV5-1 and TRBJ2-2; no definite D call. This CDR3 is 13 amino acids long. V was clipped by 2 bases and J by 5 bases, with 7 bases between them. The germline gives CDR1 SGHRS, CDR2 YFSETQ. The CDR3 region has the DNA TGCGCCAGCAGCTTACTCATTACCGGGGAGCTGTTTTTT. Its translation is CASSLLITGELFF. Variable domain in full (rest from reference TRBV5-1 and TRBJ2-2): KAGVTQTPRYLIKTRGQQVTLSCSPISGHRSVSWYQQTPGQGLQFLFEYFSETQRNKGNFPGRFSGRQFSNSRSEMNVSTLELGDSALYLCASSLLITGELFFGEGSRLTVL.

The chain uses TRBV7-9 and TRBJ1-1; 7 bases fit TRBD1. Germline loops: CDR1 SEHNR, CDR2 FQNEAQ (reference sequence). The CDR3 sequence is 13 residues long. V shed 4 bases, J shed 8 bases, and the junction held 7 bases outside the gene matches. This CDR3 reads CASSWGTVREAFF. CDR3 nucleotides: TGTGCCAGCAGCTGGGGGACAGTCAGGGAAGCTTTCTTT.

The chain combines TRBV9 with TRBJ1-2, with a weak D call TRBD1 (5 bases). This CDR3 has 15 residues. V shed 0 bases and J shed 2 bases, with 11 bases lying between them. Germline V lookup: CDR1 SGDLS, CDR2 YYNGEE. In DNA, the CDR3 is TGTGCCAGCAGCGTAGAGGAGGGGTGGAACTATGGCTACACCTTC. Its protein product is CASSVEEGWNYGYTF.

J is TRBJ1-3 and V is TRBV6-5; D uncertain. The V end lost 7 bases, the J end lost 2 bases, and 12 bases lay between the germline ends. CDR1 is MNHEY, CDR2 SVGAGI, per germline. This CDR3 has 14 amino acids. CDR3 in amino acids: CASTLDGAGNTIYF. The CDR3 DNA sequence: TGTGCCAGCACCCTAGACGGAGCTGGAAACACCATATATTTT.

The CDR3 reads CSVRTGDHSPLHF. CDR3 in DNA: TGCAGCGTCCGGACAGGGGATCATTCACCCCTCCACTTT. The gene calls are TRBV29-1 and TRBJ1-6; the match to TRBD1 covers 9 bases. CDR1 is SQVTM, CDR2 ANQGSEA, per germline. The junction had 5 bases not matched to a gene; V was cut back by 6 bases and J by 8 bases. There are 13 residues in the CDR3. Complete variable domain (other parts from reference TRBV29-1 and TRBJ1-6): SAVISQKPSRDICQRGTSLTIQCQVDSQVTMMFWYRQQPGQSLTLIATANQGSEATYESGFVIDKFPISRPNLTFSTLTVSNMSPEDSSIYLCSVRTGDHSPLHFGNGTRLTVT.